The clone carrying this TCR beta chain was observed a few times. In the source study's methods: Nucleated cell number was recorded as an estimate derived from reference gene primer amplification. The protocol was immunoSEQ multiplex PCR, while the TCRdb copy is restricted to in-frame clones and leaves out a portion. Clone size and the V and J calls come from that table; the DNA yielded D and trimming. The repertoire holds about 210,000 clones, with roughly 86% as singletons. This sample is part of a study of blood T cell repertoires in COVID-19. Study information: Spain, Italy and the United States supplied samples that represented acute and convalescent COVID-19.

The specimen sequenced was peripheral blood. The sequence was obtained from a woman aged 40 to 50 with acute or convalescent COVID-19.

CDR3 nucleotides: TGTGCCAGTTTCAGGGGGCCCCACAATACCGGGGAGCTGTTTTTT. Translation: CASFRGPHNTGELFF. The V call is TRBV19, the J call TRBJ2-2; 8 bases line up with TRBD1. Germline CDR1 and CDR2: LNHDA and SQIVND (reference sequence). This CDR3 spans 15 amino acids. With 8 bases clipped from V and 5 bases from J, the junction kept 10 bases outside the gene matches.